This TCR beta chain was identified during a study of T cells in Graves' hyperthyroidism and ophthalmopathy. Germline assignment: CDR1 SGHRS and CDR2 YFSETQ. The CDR3 runs 16 residues. The V gene end was trimmed by 0 bases and the J gene end by 4 bases; junction bases not matched to a gene: 10. Study-level findings and limits: Appearing also in blood were most of the thyroid clonotypes expanded above 0.001.

TCR beta CDR3 sequences were amplified from RNA transcripts. HTBI primers were employed in a first-round RT-PCR of the TCR CDR3. TCRdb independently ran MiXCR on the multiplex PCR reads; one entry per CDR3 protein. The sample carries roughly 260,000 distinct CDR3 sequences, about 14% recorded once. This clonotype was found many times. Its antigen is undetermined. The chain has TRBV5-1 and TRBJ2-7; 7 bases are shared with TRBD2. The sequence was collected from a middle-aged woman with Graves' hyperthyroidism that later progressed to Graves' ophthalmopathy. Sequencing input: blood. DNA of the CDR3: TGCGCCAGCAGCTTGGGCGCGGGAGAGATGGGGTACGAGCAGTACTTC. This sequence encodes CASSLGAGEMGYEQYF.